This T cell receptor (beta chain) was obtained from a study of T-cell memory formation after mild COVID-19. Study-level information: Largely, TCR clusters stayed within a single donor. Findings and caveats of the study: Clones which contracted sat mainly in CM and EM if CD4+, and in EMRA if CD8+. Memory sampled before infection contained some responding clones, suggesting cross-reactive memory joined.

This clonotype has only a few counts. Its antigen is not known. TCR alpha and TCR beta cDNA libraries with sample barcodes and UMIs came from 5'RACE using constant-segment primers. TCRdb redid the calling of the 5' RACE reads with MiXCR, one entry per CDR3 protein. The repertoire holds about 410,000 distinct CDR3 sequences, over 15% seen once, with roughly 21% in the top ten. Between the trimmed V and J ends, which lost 8 bases and 4 bases, there was a span of 16 bases. The germline V gene encodes CDR1 MNHEY and CDR2 SVGEGT. This CDR3 spans 14 amino acids. The TCR originated in a man aged 18 to 30 who had mild COVID-19 (a few samples of this study predate the infection). Cell type and time point are not known. Sample: PBMCs or a T cell subset sorted from them (not recorded which). The rearrangement uses TRBV6-2 or TRBV6-3 and TRBJ2-3, with D possibly matching TRBD2 (6 bases). CDR3 protein: CASSWRGAADTQYF. DNA for the CDR3: TGTGCCAGCTCCTGGCGCGGGGCTGCAGATACGCAGTATTTT.